These 22 T cell receptor beta chains originate from one sample sequenced in a study of shared clonotypes between healthy human individuals. The table came from immunoSEQ multiplex PCR; TCRdb's copy has only in-frame clones and leaves some out. The profile shows about 2.4 million clones, around 90% of them singletons. The source material was naive CD4+ T cells sorted from blood. The subset denotes: CD45RA+ positively selected. The origin of the receptors is a man aged 18 to 29 in good health.

The rearrangement links TRBV7-2 to TRBJ2-3; 12 bases map to TRBD2. Per germline, CDR1 SGHTA and CDR2 FQGNSA. There are 15 residues in the CDR3. The junction had 6 bases not matched to a gene; V was cut back by 1 base and J by 10 bases. As DNA, the CDR3 is TGTGCCAGCAGCTTAGGAGGACTAGCGGGGAGGGCGCAGTATTTT. Translated: CASSLGGLAGRAQYF.

The rearrangement joins TRBV7-9 to TRBJ2-2; a possible D gene is TRBD2 (6 bases). Per the germline V gene, CDR1 is SEHNR and CDR2 is FQNEAQ (reference sequence). Trimming removed 4 bases at V and 5 bases at J, with 14 bases between. The CDR3 is 15 residues long. The CDR3 nucleotides are TGTGCCAGCAGCTCCCTCGGGGGTACTACCGGGGAGCTGTTTTTT. Translated: CASSSLGGTTGELFF.

The V call is TRBV7-8, the J call TRBJ1-5; 8 bases fit TRBD1. With V trimmed by 6 bases and J by 7 bases, 5 bases remained unmatched. The CDR3 consists of 13 residues. The germline V gene has CDR1 SGHVS and CDR2 FQNEAQ. In DNA, the CDR3 is TGTGCCAGCAGTACAGGGGGTGTACAGCCCCAGCATTTT. It codes for CASSTGGVQPQHF.

V gene TRBV27 combines with J gene TRBJ1-6; 8 bases fit TRBD1. The CDR3 extends over 16 amino acids. Germline V gene sequence: CDR1 MNHEY, CDR2 SMNVEV (reference sequence). V dropped 3 bases and J dropped 7; count of bases not matched to a gene: 8. Here the CDR3 reads CASSFMGRTGNSPLHF. DNA of the CDR3: TGTGCCAGCAGTTTTATGGGCCGGACAGGGAATTCACCCCTCCACTTT.

This chain links TRBV30 with TRBJ2-7, with a possible D match to TRBD2 (6 bases). V lost 2 bases and J lost 4, with 18 bases in between. This CDR3 contains 15 residues. CDR1 and CDR2 from the germline V gene are GTSNPN and SVGIG (reference sequence). The CDR3 sequence is CAWSRRPGALYEQYF. Here the CDR3 DNA reads TGTGCCTGGAGTCGCCGTCCGGGAGCCCTTTACGAGCAGTACTTC.

The chain recombines TRBV10-3 with TRBJ2-3; TRBD1 or TRBD2 may be the D gene (7 bases each). The CDR3 sequence is 12 residues long. Germline CDR1 ENHRY, CDR2 SYGVKD. V lost 6 bases and J 7 bases, leaving 11 bases between the germline ends. The CDR3 protein is CAIRTGTNTQYF. The CDR3, as DNA: TGTGCCATCAGGACAGGGACTAATACGCAGTATTTT.

The chain uses TRBV5-1 and TRBJ2-7; D remains ambiguous. Looked up from germline, CDR1 is SGHRS and CDR2 is YFSETQ. The CDR3 spans 16 residues. Between the trimmed V and J ends, which lost 8 bases and 4 bases, there was a span of 25 bases. The CDR3 sequence: CASARTSVPPAYEQYF. The CDR3 coding sequence is TGCGCCAGTGCTAGGACCTCGGTCCCTCCCGCATACGAGCAGTACTTC.

The DNA for the CDR3 is TGTGCCACCAGCAGAGTGGGATCCACAGGTGGCGAGCAGTACTTC. Amino acids: CATSRVGSTGGEQYF. The chain combines TRBV15 with TRBJ2-7; perhaps TRBD1 as D (5 bases). Trimming left V 1 base short and J 6 bases short, with 16 bases between. The CDR3 extends over 15 amino acids. Germline assignment: CDR1 LNHNV and CDR2 YYDKDF (reference sequence).

This chain uses TRBV9 with TRBJ1-1, with a possible D match to TRBD1 (6 bases). Germline V gives CDR1 SGDLS, CDR2 YYNGEE. The ends were cut back, 4 bases at V and 1 base at J, with 14 bases in the middle. The CDR3 contains 15 residues. CDR3 DNA: TGTGCCAGCAGCCTCGGGGGGCTAGGGAACACTGAAGCTTTCTTT. This encodes CASSLGGLGNTEAFF.

The chain links TRBV7-2 to TRBJ2-3; 11 bases align to TRBD2. The length of the CDR3 is 19 residues. The V gene's germline CDR1 is SGHTA and CDR2 FQGNSA. After removal of 0 bases from V and 2 bases from J, the junction contained 10 bases not matched to a gene. The CDR3 loop is CASSLAPLTSGRATDTQYF. The CDR3 region has the DNA TGTGCCAGCAGCTTAGCGCCCTTAACTAGCGGGAGAGCCACAGATACGCAGTATTTT.

CDR3 DNA sequence: TGTGCCAGCAGTGAAGGGGGGACAGGGCTAGCCGAGCAGTACTTC. This codes for CASSEGGTGLAEQYF. The chain has TRBV2 and TRBJ2-7; 9 bases are shared with TRBD1. V lost 1 base, J lost 6 bases, and 7 bases stayed unmatched. CDR3 length equals 15 residues. Germline CDR1 and CDR2: SNHLY and FYNNEI.

The rearrangement joins TRBV6-5 to TRBJ1-5; 7 bases line up with TRBD1. Germline trimming cut 6 bases from V and 5 bases from J; bases unmatched to any gene: 7. The CDR3 is 14 amino acids. CDR1 is MNHEY, CDR2 SVGAGI, per germline. Here the CDR3 DNA reads TGTGCCAGCAGCCTCAGACAGGGTGATCAGCCCCAGCATTTT. It codes for CASSLRQGDQPQHF.

The V gene is TRBV19, the J gene TRBJ1-1, with 8 positions matching TRBD1. This CDR3 has 14 residues. Germline V gene sequence: CDR1 LNHDA, CDR2 SQIVND (reference sequence). Trimming at V came to 7 bases and at J to 6 bases, leaving 10 bases not matched to a gene. The CDR3 loop reads CASMGTGGIPEAFF. DNA of the CDR3: TGTGCCAGTATGGGGACAGGTGGGATCCCTGAAGCTTTCTTT.

V and J are TRBV6-6 and TRBJ2-1; TRBD2 aligns across 9 bases. Germline-derived CDR1 and CDR2 are MNHNY and SVGAGI (reference sequence). The CDR3 loop spans 14 amino acids. Losses at the gene ends were 7 bases for V and 3 bases for J; bases not matched to a gene: 4. DNA for the CDR3: TGTGCCAGCACCGCTAGCGGGGTCTACAATGAGCAGTTCTTC. Translating gives CASTASGVYNEQFF.

V gene TRBV23-1 combines with J gene TRBJ2-2; 7 bases are a match to TRBD1. TRBV23-1 is identified as an open reading frame with a role that is uncertain. J lost 0 bases, V lost 0 bases, and 7 bases had no gene match. The CDR3 has 18 residues. The CDR3 nucleotides read TGCGCCAGCAGTCAATCTCCGACAGGGCCCACGAACACCGGGGAGCTGTTTTTT. Protein product: CASSQSPTGPTNTGELFF.

The chain combines TRBV11-2 with TRBJ2-3; 8 nucleotides agree with TRBD2. After removal of 1 base from V and 2 bases from J, the junction contained 8 bases not matched to a gene. Looked up from germline, CDR1 is SGHAT and CDR2 is FQNNGV. This CDR3 spans 17 amino acids. CDR3 sequence (DNA): TGTGCCAGCAGCTTAGGGGGCGGGGGGCCCCCCACAGATACGCAGTATTTT. Translation: CASSLGGGGPPTDTQYF.

The chain joins TRBV28 to TRBJ1-5; D might be TRBD1 (5 bases). The V end lost 1 base, the J end lost 5 bases, and 15 bases lay between the germline ends. The CDR3 covers 16 residues. Germline V gives CDR1 MDHEN, CDR2 SYDVKM. This chain's CDR3 is CASSLFVRAVYQPQHF. CDR3 bases: TGTGCCAGCAGTTTATTTGTCAGGGCAGTATATCAGCCCCAGCATTTT.

This chain links TRBV14 with TRBJ1-4; no clear D. The CDR3 extends over 14 amino acids. Deletions cut 1 base from V and 4 bases from J, with 7 bases between. The germline V gene encodes CDR1 SGHDN and CDR2 FVKESK. The CDR3 region has the DNA TGTGCCAGCAGCCAAGTACAGAATAATGAAAAACTGTTTTTT. Its translation: CASSQVQNNEKLFF.

The chain joins TRBV15 to TRBJ2-7, with 7 bases aligning to TRBD2. The length of the CDR3 is 13 residues. CDR1 is LNHNV, CDR2 YYDKDF, per germline (reference sequence). The V segment lost 8 bases and the J segment 5 bases; nucleotides outside the gene matches: 9. CDR3 residues: CATRLRENNEQYF. Written as DNA, the CDR3 is TGTGCCACCCGGTTGCGGGAGAATAACGAGCAGTACTTC. Full variable domain (outside the CDR3, taken from reference TRBV15 and TRBJ2-7): DAMVIQNPRYQVTQFGKPVTLSCSQTLNHNVMYWYQQKSSQAPKLLFHYYDKDFNNEADTPDNFQSRRPNTSFCFLDIRSPGLGDTAMYLCATRLRENNEQYFGPGTRLTVT.

The chain links TRBV5-4 to TRBJ2-5; D not resolved. Trimming shortened V by 4 bases and J by 1 base, and 11 bases separated the two germline ends. CDR3 length: 14 residues. The V gene's germline CDR1 is SGHNT and CDR2 YYREEE (reference sequence). The CDR3 reads CASSPRKAQETQYF. CDR3 coding DNA: TGTGCCAGCAGCCCCCGGAAGGCCCAAGAGACCCAGTACTTC.

The chain couples TRBV5-1 to TRBJ2-7; the D is unclear. With 1 base removed from V and 5 bases from J, the gap between germline ends came to 10 bases. The CDR3 runs to 13 residues. The V gene's germline CDR1 is SGHRS and CDR2 YFSETQ. The DNA for the CDR3 is TGCGCCAGCAGCTTGACCGGCGGCAACGAGCAGTACTTC. This encodes CASSLTGGNEQYF.

This clone is a singleton in its sample. The same CDR3 can be traced to other DNA sequences in this sample. The chain combines TRBV2 with TRBJ1-5, with TRBD1 matching 7 bases. V was pared by 0 bases and J by 3 bases, with 2 bases of the junction left unmatched. In germline, CDR1 is SNHLY, CDR2 FYNNEI. The CDR3 extends over 15 amino acids. The CDR3 region has the DNA TGTGCCAGCAGTGAAGCCAGGGGGTCCAATCAGCCCCAGCATTTT. Translating gives CASSEARGSNQPQHF.